One and the same sample provided the 9 T cell receptor beta chains below, sequenced in a study of blood T cells in healthy people across ages (dated by TCRdb to about 2015). Library creation used 5' RACE. The sequencer was an Illumina HiSeq 2500. The second PCR ran for roughly 7 to 11 cycles and used a J-beta primer mix along with a sample-barcoded 5' primer. TCRdb reprocessed the public reads (quality trimming at Q25 with fastp, clone calling with MiXCR) and kept in-frame beta chains. Each CDR3 protein gets just one entry, which takes the most common genes and DNA from the rows behind it. The sample includes about 400,000 distinct CDR3 sequences, with 45% to 60% observed a single time. 45% to 65% of the sample is taken by the ten largest. What was sequenced was blood. These receptors all stem from a man aged 60 to 69 in good health.

This clonotype turned up a few times. V and J are TRBV12-5 and TRBJ2-1; TRBD2 aligns across 9 bases. CDR1 is LGHNT, CDR2 FRNRAP, per germline. After removal of 5 bases from V and 6 bases from J, the junction contained 8 bases not matched to a gene. The CDR3 is 15 residues long. For the CDR3, the DNA is TGTGCTAGTGGTCCGGGGACTAGCCACGGCAATGAGCAGTTCTTC. Translation gives CASGPGTSHGNEQFF.

This clonotype occurred a few times. This sequence joins TRBV7-2 and TRBJ2-5; tentatively, D is TRBD2 (6 bases). V was pared by 8 bases and J by 0 bases, with 7 bases between. CDR1 and CDR2 from the germline V gene are SGHTA and FQGNSA. The CDR3 extends over 12 amino acids. CDR3 amino acids: CASGGYQETQYF. The CDR3 nucleotides read TGTGCCAGCGGGGGGTACCAAGAGACCCAGTACTTC.

The V gene is TRBV20-1, the J gene TRBJ1-2; 9 positions match TRBD1. Per germline, CDR1 DFQATT and CDR2 SNEGSKA (reference sequence). The CDR3 consists of 13 residues. Trimming at V came to 5 bases and at J to 6 bases, leaving 7 bases not matched to a gene. The CDR3 region is CSAAGTGRNGYTF. CDR3 nucleotides: TGCAGTGCTGCCGGGACAGGGCGAAATGGCTACACCTTC.

A few counts support this clonotype. The chain employs TRBV12-5 and TRBJ2-5; D is unresolved. The V gene's germline CDR1 is LGHNT and CDR2 FRNRAP. The germline V and J ends were trimmed by 2 bases and 5 bases, with 3 bases remaining between them. CDR3 length: 11 residues. The CDR3 region has the DNA TGTGCTAGTGGTTTGACCGAGACCCAGTACTTC. This translates into CASGLTETQYF.

This clonotype was detected only a few times. The rearrangement joins TRBV11-1 to TRBJ2-5, with D possibly TRBD2 on 7 matching bases. Germline assignment: CDR1 SGHAT and CDR2 FQDESV (reference sequence). The germline V and J ends were trimmed by 2 bases and 0 bases, with 13 bases remaining between them. The CDR3 spans 16 residues. CDR3 sequence: CASSLRRGQHQETQYF. Written as DNA, the CDR3 is TGTGCCAGCAGCTTAAGGCGGGGGCAGCACCAAGAGACCCAGTACTTC.

The rearrangement joins TRBV27 to TRBJ1-2; TRBD1 agrees at 10 bases. The CDR3 is made up of 15 amino acids. Losses at the gene ends were 4 bases for V and 2 bases for J; bases not matched to a gene: 4. Germline V gives CDR1 MNHEY, CDR2 SMNVEV (reference sequence). For the CDR3, the DNA is TGTGCCAGCAGTTCGGACAGGGGGAGGAACTATGGCTACACCTTC. Translated, it gives CASSSDRGRNYGYTF.

The table lists this clonotype with many counts. This chain uses TRBV6-1 with TRBJ2-7, with D perhaps matching TRBD1 (6 bases). The CDR3 is 13 amino acids. Germline V gene lookup returns CDR1 MNHNS and CDR2 SASEGT. V was cut by 7 bases and J by 3 bases, with 13 bases left in between. The CDR3 region is CASKVGAFYEQYF. The CDR3 nucleotides are TGTGCCAGCAAAGTGGGGGCGTTCTACGAGCAGTACTTC.

The gene calls are TRBV18 and TRBJ2-7, with TRBD1 matching over 11 bases. The CDR3 totals 14 residues. Per the germline V gene, CDR1 is KGHSH and CDR2 is LQKENI. J gave up 7 bases and V 7 bases, and 9 bases lay outside the gene matches. The CDR3 reads CASCRDRGSGEQYF. For the CDR3, the DNA is TGTGCCAGCTGCCGGGACAGGGGGTCGGGTGAGCAGTACTTC. Full variable domain (outside the CDR3, taken from reference TRBV18 and TRBJ2-7): NAGVMQNPRHLVRRRGQEARLRCSPMKGHSHVYWYRQLPEEGLKFMVYLQKENIIDESGMPKERFSAEFPKEGPSILRIQQVVRGDSAAYFCASCRDRGSGEQYFGPGTRLTVT.

This clonotype has a single count. The chain joins TRBV20-1 to TRBJ1-5; possibly TRBD1 for D (6 bases). This CDR3 is built from 14 residues. Germline V gene lookup returns CDR1 DFQATT and CDR2 SNEGSKA (reference sequence). V lost 0 bases and J lost 6, with 12 bases in between. Here the CDR3 DNA reads TGCAGTGCTAGAGATCTACAGGGTTTTCAGCCCCAGCATTTT. As protein: CSARDLQGFQPQHF.